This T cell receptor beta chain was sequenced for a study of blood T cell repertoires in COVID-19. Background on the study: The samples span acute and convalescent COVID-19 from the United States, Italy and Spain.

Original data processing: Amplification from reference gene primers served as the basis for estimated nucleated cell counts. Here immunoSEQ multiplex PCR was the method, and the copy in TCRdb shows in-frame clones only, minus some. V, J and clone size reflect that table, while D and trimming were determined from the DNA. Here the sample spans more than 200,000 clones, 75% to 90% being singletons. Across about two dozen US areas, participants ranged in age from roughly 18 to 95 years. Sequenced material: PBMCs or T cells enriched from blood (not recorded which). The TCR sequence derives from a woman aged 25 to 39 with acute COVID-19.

CDR3 amino acids: CSTAPEGGTFF. CDR3 sequence (DNA): TGCAGCACTGCCCCGGAGGGGGGGACTTTCTTT. The chain is built from TRBV29-1 and TRBJ1-1; D might be TRBD1 (6 bases). This CDR3 has 11 residues. From germline, CDR1 is SQVTM and CDR2 ANQGSEA. V was clipped by 8 bases and J by 12 bases, with 19 bases between them.